The entry below describes one T cell receptor (beta chain). Documented time point: pre-sensitization, week 0. Regarding treatment: therapeutic diphenylcyclopropenone sensitization with weekly scalp DPC. One entry per CDR3 protein results from TCRdb running MiXCR on the RACE reads. The table includes 150,000 to 200,000 distinct CDR3 sequences, roughly 30% detected once. The data were taken from a study of human T cells and chemical hapten exposure. CDR3 length equals 12 residues. The J segment lost 6 bases and the V segment lost 7 bases, leaving 7 bases of the junction unmatched. Germline values: CDR1 SQVTM, CDR2 ANQGSEA.

This chain links TRBV29-1 with TRBJ2-7, with 9 nucleotides matching TRBD1. The sample in question was whole blood, obtained in connection with sensitization to the hapten diphenylcyclopropenone (DPC). This receptor was taken from a young woman with alopecia areata. Some clones in this sample may be carry-over from other donors' samples. CDR3 sequence: CSARTGEAEQYF. The DNA for the CDR3 is TGCAGCGCCCGGACAGGGGAAGCCGAGCAGTACTTC.